These 21 T cell receptor beta chains were sequenced from one sample in a study of cytomegalovirus exposure and HLA in healthy donors. The PCR ran on 60 Vbeta and 13 Jbeta primers. Repertoires were generated with immunoSEQ multiplex PCR, while TCRdb's copy carries only in-frame clones and drops some. The sample has 100,000 to 150,000 clones, 80% seen once; the top ten hold more than 8%. Sequenced: PBMCs. Receptor source: a female donor in good health and CMV-seropositive.

The chain links TRBV9 to TRBJ1-1; D ambiguous. CDR3 length equals 14 residues. V lost 0 bases and J 4 bases, leaving 10 bases between the germline ends. Germline CDR1 reads SGDLS; CDR2 reads YYNGEE. CDR3 bases: TGTGCCAGCAGCGTAGCTGTCGGAGGCACTGAAGCTTTCTTT. Residues: CASSVAVGGTEAFF.

The chain employs TRBV11-2 and TRBJ2-7; 8 bases agree with TRBD1. The CDR3 has 14 amino acids. J was trimmed by 3 bases and V by 5 bases; bases with no gene match: 6. CDR1 is SGHAT, CDR2 FQNNGV, per germline. The DNA of the CDR3 is TGTGCCAGCAGCCCCGACAGGGGAGACTACGAGCAGTACTTC. It codes for CASSPDRGDYEQYF.

This CDR3 reads CASSPWTGNYGYTF. For the CDR3, the DNA is TGTGCCAGCAGCCCATGGACAGGAAACTATGGCTACACCTTC. The chain combines TRBV7-6 with TRBJ1-2; 7 bases are a match to TRBD1. V lost 5 bases, J lost 2 bases, and 5 bases stayed unmatched. The CDR3 covers 14 residues. The germline CDR1 and CDR2 sequences are SGHVS and FNYEAQ.

The chain combines TRBV4-2 with TRBJ1-5, with 10 bases fitting TRBD1. J was trimmed by 5 bases and V by 4 bases; bases with no gene match: 2. The CDR3 runs 14 residues. The germline V gene encodes CDR1 LGHNA and CDR2 YNFKEQ. The CDR3 DNA reads as TGTGCCAGCAGCCGAGGGACAGGGGATCAGCCCCAGCATTTT. Protein sequence: CASSRGTGDQPQHF.

The genes are TRBV11-2 and TRBJ2-3, with D unresolved. CDR3 length equals 13 residues. The germline CDR1 and CDR2 sequences are SGHAT and FQNNGV. V lost 0 bases and J 5 bases, leaving 6 bases between the germline ends. This chain's CDR3 is CASSLDPLDTQYF. The CDR3 coding sequence is TGTGCCAGCAGCTTAGATCCGTTAGATACGCAGTATTTT.

The genes are TRBV4-3 and TRBJ1-3, with no clear D. In germline, CDR1 is LGHNA, CDR2 YSLEER. The ends were cut back, 1 base at V and 3 bases at J, with 10 bases in the middle. There are 15 residues in the CDR3. CDR3 region: CASSQVIGVGNTIYF. The CDR3 coding sequence is TGCGCCAGCAGCCAAGTGATCGGGGTTGGAAACACCATATATTTT.

The chain recombines TRBV14 with TRBJ1-2, with D hard to call. V lost 4 bases and J 3 bases, leaving 9 bases between the germline ends. This CDR3 is built from 13 residues. CDR1 SGHDN and CDR2 FVKESK come from the germline V gene. The CDR3 sequence is CASSRDTYYGYTF. CDR3 DNA: TGTGCCAGCAGCCGCGACACCTACTATGGCTACACCTTC.

The gene calls are TRBV5-4 and TRBJ2-7; TRBD1 matches at 9 bases. The CDR3 is made up of 16 amino acids. CDR1 and CDR2 from the germline V gene are SGHNT and YYREEE (reference sequence). V shed 0 bases, J shed 5 bases, and the junction held 9 bases outside the gene matches. The CDR3: CASSLGDRVLRDEQYF. The CDR3 DNA sequence: TGTGCCAGCAGCTTGGGGGACAGGGTACTAAGGGACGAGCAGTACTTC.

This sequence joins TRBV30 and TRBJ2-5, with D possibly matching TRBD2 (5 bases). The DNA end is a closer match to TRBJ2-7, so the J assignment may be wrong. CDR3 size: 14 residues. Germline assignment: CDR1 GTSNPN and CDR2 SVGIG (reference sequence). The CDR3 nucleotides read TGTGCCTGGACTAGGCAGAGGGTCTCCTACGAGCAGTACTTC. It is translated as CAWTRQRVSYEQYF.

This clone has only one observation. The rearrangement links TRBV5-1 to TRBJ2-5; TRBD2 aligns across 13 bases. The better agreement between TRBJ2-7 and the DNA end casts doubt on the J call. Germline-derived CDR1 and CDR2 are SGHRS and YFSETQ. The CDR3 extends over 14 amino acids. The CDR3 loop reads CASSLGLAGDEQYF. DNA for the CDR3: TGCGCCAGCAGCCTCGGACTAGCGGGGGACGAGCAGTACTTC.

The rearrangement links TRBV27 to TRBJ2-5; TRBD1 agrees at 7 bases. The length of the CDR3 is 15 residues. The V and J ends lost 5 bases and 2 bases, in that order; junction bases with no gene match: 8. The V gene's germline CDR1 is MNHEY and CDR2 SMNVEV (reference sequence). CDR3 in DNA: TGTGCCAGCAGTGACCCCCCGACAGGGCAAGAGACCCAGTACTTC. Protein sequence: CASSDPPTGQETQYF.

The rearrangement links TRBV19 to TRBJ1-2; D is unclear. In germline, CDR1 is LNHDA, CDR2 SQIVND (reference sequence). Trimming cost V 4 bases and J 2 bases, with 11 bases left between them. The CDR3 covers 14 residues. In DNA form, the CDR3 reads TGTGCCAGTAGTAACCAGAGGGCGAACTATGGCTACACCTTC. As protein: CASSNQRANYGYTF.

A note on this clone: This CDR3 fails to terminate in the conserved phenylalanine or tryptophan, so it likely reflects a read error. The chain uses TRBV29-1 and TRBJ1-2; tentative D call: TRBD1 (6 bases). The germline CDR1 and CDR2 sequences are SQVTM and ANQGSEA. This CDR3 comprises 14 residues. V was clipped by 3 bases and J by 6 bases, with 17 bases between them. The CDR3 region has the DNA TGCAGCGTTGAGAGGAATACAGGGATGAATGGCTACACCCTC. This sequence encodes CSVERNTGMNGYTL.

The chain carries TRBV10-2 and TRBJ1-3; D unresolved. CDR3 length: 15 amino acids. Germline values: CDR1 WSHSY, CDR2 SAAADI. Between the trimmed V and J ends, which lost 6 bases and 0 bases, there was a span of 12 bases. The CDR3 reads CASSATPGSGNTIYF. In nucleotides, the CDR3 is TGCGCCAGCAGCGCCACACCGGGCTCTGGAAACACCATATATTTT.

The chain links TRBV29-1 to TRBJ1-1; 7 bases agree with TRBD1. The CDR3 covers 14 residues. The V and J ends lost 7 bases and 4 bases, in that order; junction bases with no gene match: 12. From germline, CDR1 is SQVTM and CDR2 ANQGSEA. CDR3 DNA: TGCAGCGCTTTGCCGGGACAGCAGAGCACTGAAGCTTTCTTT. Protein: CSALPGQQSTEAFF.

The chain links TRBV15 to TRBJ2-5; D is perhaps TRBD1 (5 bases). Germline CDR1 reads LNHNV; CDR2 reads YYDKDF (reference sequence). The V gene lost 1 base and the J gene lost 7 bases, with 13 bases spanning the gap. This CDR3 contains 14 residues. The CDR3 sequence: CATSRGAGSGTQYF. Here the CDR3 DNA reads TGTGCCACCAGCAGAGGAGCAGGGTCCGGGACCCAGTACTTC.

V is TRBV4-2 and J is TRBJ1-2, with D perhaps TRBD1 (6 bases). Germline CDR1 LGHNA, CDR2 YNFKEQ. The V end lost 0 bases, the J end lost 8 bases, and 13 bases lay between the germline ends. This CDR3 comprises 14 residues. As DNA, the CDR3 is TGTGCCAGCAGCCAAGATGGGGCAGGGGTCGGCTACACCTTC. It specifies CASSQDGAGVGYTF.

The J gene is TRBJ1-4, the V gene TRBV19; D is ambiguous. Trimming removed 6 bases from V and 0 bases from J, with 8 bases in between. Germline CDR1 LNHDA, CDR2 SQIVND (reference sequence). This CDR3 region has 14 residues. CDR3 residues: CASRLYATNEKLFF. CDR3 nucleotide sequence: TGTGCCAGTAGACTATATGCAACTAATGAAAAACTGTTTTTT.

The chain employs TRBV6-6 and TRBJ1-1, with 7 bases matching TRBD1. This CDR3 is built from 15 residues. J was trimmed by 1 base and V by 0 bases; bases with no gene match: 2. Per the germline V gene, CDR1 is MNHNY and CDR2 is SVGAGI (reference sequence). The CDR3 sequence is CASSYSGTENTEAFF. CDR3 sequence (DNA): TGTGCCAGCAGTTACTCCGGGACAGAGAACACTGAAGCTTTCTTT.

The chain has TRBV10-3 and TRBJ2-7, with TRBD1 matching 12 bases. This CDR3 region has 14 residues. V shed 3 bases and J 7 bases; nucleotides not matched to a gene: 4. Germline values: CDR1 ENHRY, CDR2 SYGVKD. Written as DNA, the CDR3 is TGTGCCATCAGTGATGGGACAGGGGGCAGGGAGCAGTACTTC. It specifies CAISDGTGGREQYF.

This clone was counted only a few times. CDR3 DNA sequence: TGTGCCAGCCGGGGGTTCTCCTACGAGCAGTACTTC. Residues: CASRGFSYEQYF. The chain carries TRBV2 and TRBJ2-7; D is possibly TRBD2 (6 bases). Trimming left V 8 bases short and J 0 bases short, with 8 bases between. Germline V gene sequence: CDR1 SNHLY, CDR2 FYNNEI. The CDR3 has 12 residues.